Below are 14 T cell receptor beta chains sequenced from a single sample in a study of shared clonotypes between healthy human individuals. This table comes from immunoSEQ multiplex PCR, and its TCRdb copy is limited to in-frame clones, with some not included. The sample yields 1.4 million or so clones, approximately 98.5% seen once. The source material was naive CD4+ T cells sorted from blood. Indicated subset: CD45RA+ positively selected. These receptors all come from a man aged 30-40 years in good health.

V usage is TRBV5-8 and J usage is TRBJ2-7; maybe TRBD2 (6 bases). The V end lost 6 bases, the J end lost 9 bases, and 22 bases lay between the germline ends. The CDR3 is 14 residues long. Germline assignment: CDR1 SGHTS and CDR2 YDEGEE. The CDR3: CASNQLRGGTGQYF. As DNA, the CDR3 is TGTGCCAGCAACCAACTCCGGGGCGGGACCGGGCAGTACTTC.

The chain couples TRBV30 to TRBJ2-2; D gene uncertain. Germline V gene sequence: CDR1 GTSNPN, CDR2 SVGIG (reference sequence). This CDR3 has 15 amino acids. V gave up 3 bases and J gave up 8 bases, with 19 bases separating them. The CDR3, as DNA: TGTGCCTGGAGGAATCCCAGCAGTTATGTGGGGGAGCTGTTTTTT. This codes for CAWRNPSSYVGELFF.

The rearrangement joins TRBV11-2 to TRBJ2-5; 7 nucleotides align to TRBD2. The germline V gene has CDR1 SGHAT and CDR2 FQNNGV. There are 17 residues in the CDR3. V lost 5 bases to trimming and J lost 1 base; unmatched junction nucleotides: 13. This CDR3 reads CASSTDTSAIFQETQYF. The CDR3 nucleotides read TGTGCCAGCAGCACCGATACTAGCGCGATATTCCAAGAGACCCAGTACTTC.

V usage is TRBV18 and J usage is TRBJ1-5; D is perhaps TRBD1 (5 bases). CDR1 KGHSH and CDR2 LQKENI come from the germline V gene. Trimming removed 5 bases from V and 2 bases from J, with 13 bases in between. This CDR3 has 15 amino acids. The CDR3 loop reads CASSDGTSGNQPQHF. CDR3 DNA: TGTGCCAGCTCAGACGGGACTTCGGGCAATCAGCCCCAGCATTTT.

The chain links TRBV28 to TRBJ1-2, with a possible D match to TRBD1 (5 bases). Between the trimmed V and J ends, which lost 3 bases and 9 bases, there was a span of 17 bases. The germline CDR1 and CDR2 sequences are MDHEN and SYDVKM. The CDR3 extends over 14 amino acids. The CDR3 region is CASSLGGTNWSYTF. For the CDR3, the DNA is TGTGCCAGCAGTTTGGGGGGAACCAATTGGAGCTACACCTTC.

This clone was recorded only once. V and J are TRBV7-9 and TRBJ2-1; D gene ambiguous. V lost 5 bases and J 7 bases, leaving 15 bases between the germline ends. Germline assignment: CDR1 SEHNR and CDR2 FQNEAQ (reference sequence). The CDR3 sequence is 14 residues long. The CDR3 sequence is CASSPDLVSNEQFF. In DNA form, the CDR3 reads TGTGCCAGCAGCCCGGATTTAGTGTCAAATGAGCAGTTCTTC.

The chain links TRBV5-3 to TRBJ2-1; D gene unclear. TRBV5-3 is placed among ORFs of uncertain function. V lost 1 base and J lost 4, with 12 bases in between. CDR3 length equals 15 residues. CDR3 amino acids: CARSLLGVSYNEQFF. The CDR3 nucleotides are TGTGCCAGAAGCTTGCTTGGGGTTTCTTACAATGAGCAGTTCTTC.

This chain uses TRBV27 with TRBJ1-4; weak D call: TRBD1 (5 bases). The length of the CDR3 is 14 residues. The germline V gene has CDR1 MNHEY and CDR2 SMNVEV (reference sequence). The V and J ends lost 5 bases and 0 bases respectively, with 7 bases between them. CDR3 in amino acids: CASSMGATNEKLFF. The CDR3 nucleotides read TGTGCCAGCAGTATGGGGGCAACTAATGAAAAACTGTTTTTT.

The chain uses TRBV5-1 and TRBJ2-5, with D perhaps TRBD1 (6 bases). Trimming cost V 6 bases and J 1 base, with 10 bases left between them. The CDR3 runs 13 residues. Per germline, CDR1 SGHRS and CDR2 YFSETQ. The CDR3 region is CASTGTTQETQYF. The CDR3 nucleotides read TGCGCCAGCACCGGGACAACCCAAGAGACCCAGTACTTC.

The J gene is TRBJ1-4, the V gene TRBV6-5; D unclear. Germline V gives CDR1 MNHEY, CDR2 SVGAGI. V was shortened by 7 bases and J by 10 bases, with 19 bases between the two germline ends. The CDR3 runs to 14 residues. CDR3 sequence (DNA): TGTGCCAGCACAGCGAGGGTGTCTGACGGAAAACTGTTTTTT. It codes for CASTARVSDGKLFF.

This clone was counted once. V usage is TRBV18 and J usage is TRBJ2-1; possibly TRBD2 for D (6 bases). Germline V gene sequence: CDR1 KGHSH, CDR2 LQKENI. The V end was cut by 11 bases, the J end by 6 bases, with 17 bases between. The CDR3 is 13 residues long. The CDR3 reads CASRYGSTNEQFF. The CDR3 DNA follows: TGTGCCTCACGGTACGGGAGTACCAATGAGCAGTTCTTC.

The rearrangement joins TRBV28 to TRBJ1-5; TRBD1 agrees at 10 bases. Germline V lookup: CDR1 MDHEN, CDR2 SYDVKM. This CDR3 comprises 13 residues. Trimming took 7 bases from V and 9 from J; bases not matched to a gene: 6. The CDR3 sequence: CASKTGGDLPQHF. The CDR3, as DNA: TGTGCCAGCAAGACAGGGGGCGACCTGCCCCAGCATTTT.

The genes are TRBV5-1 and TRBJ2-7; TRBD1 aligns across 8 bases. V lost 4 bases to trimming and J lost 4 bases; unmatched junction nucleotides: 10. The germline V gene has CDR1 SGHRS and CDR2 YFSETQ. The CDR3 covers 15 residues. The CDR3 is CASSLRQGSGYEQYF. CDR3 sequence (DNA): TGCGCCAGCAGCCTACGACAGGGGTCAGGTTACGAGCAGTACTTC.

The chain combines TRBV9 with TRBJ2-7, with D uncertain. V was pared by 0 bases and J by 3 bases, with 10 bases between. Germline values: CDR1 SGDLS, CDR2 YYNGEE. The CDR3 is made up of 14 amino acids. The CDR3 region has the DNA TGTGCCAGCAGCGTAGATGAAGGGCGCTACGAGCAGTACTTC. Translation gives CASSVDEGRYEQYF.